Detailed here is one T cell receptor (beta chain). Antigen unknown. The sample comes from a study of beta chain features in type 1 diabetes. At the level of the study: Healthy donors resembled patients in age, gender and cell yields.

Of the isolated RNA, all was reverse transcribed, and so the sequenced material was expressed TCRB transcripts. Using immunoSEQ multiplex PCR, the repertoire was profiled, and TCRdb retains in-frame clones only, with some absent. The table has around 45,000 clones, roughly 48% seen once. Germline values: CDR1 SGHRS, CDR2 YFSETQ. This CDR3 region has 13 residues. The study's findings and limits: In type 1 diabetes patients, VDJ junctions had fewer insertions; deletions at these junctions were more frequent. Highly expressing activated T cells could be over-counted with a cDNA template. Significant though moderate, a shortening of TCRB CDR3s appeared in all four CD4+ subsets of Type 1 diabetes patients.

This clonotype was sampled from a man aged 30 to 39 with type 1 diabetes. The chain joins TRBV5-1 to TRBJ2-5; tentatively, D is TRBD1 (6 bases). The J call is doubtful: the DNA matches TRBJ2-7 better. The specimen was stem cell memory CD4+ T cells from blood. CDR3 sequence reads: CASSSGQSYEQYF. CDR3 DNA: TGCGCCAGCAGCTCTGGACAGTCCTACGAGCAGTACTTC.